The 27 T cell receptor beta chains listed next were all sequenced from one sample in a study of T cell responses to AZD1222 COVID-19 vaccine. Profiled with immunoSEQ multiplex PCR; TCRdb holds only in-frame clones, not every one. The sample lists over 120,000 clones; 92% were seen once. The specimen was peripheral blood, collected on day 0 of AZD1222 vaccination. The receptor set was obtained from an adult in good health.

The rearrangement uses TRBV4-2 and TRBJ2-1; D ambiguous. The ends were cut back, 3 bases at V and 5 bases at J, with 14 bases in the middle. The CDR3 consists of 15 residues. Germline lookup yields CDR1 LGHNA and CDR2 YNFKEQ. In DNA, the CDR3 is TGTGCCAGCAGCCAGCCCAGCCTACCAGACAATGAGCAGTTCTTC. Protein product: CASSQPSLPDNEQFF.

V gene TRBV28 combines with J gene TRBJ1-5; D is possibly TRBD1 (6 bases). Germline V gene lookup returns CDR1 MDHEN and CDR2 SYDVKM. Trimming removed 5 bases from V and 3 bases from J, with 14 bases in between. The CDR3 spans 15 residues. The CDR3 region is CASSQYNRANQPQHF. DNA for the CDR3: TGTGCCAGCAGTCAATATAACAGGGCCAATCAGCCCCAGCATTTT.

J is TRBJ2-7 and V is TRBV18, with TRBD2 matching 9 bases. Germline V gene lookup returns CDR1 KGHSH and CDR2 LQKENI. V dropped 6 bases and J dropped 9; count of bases not matched to a gene: 12. CDR3 length: 14 residues. Written as DNA, the CDR3 is TGTGCCAGCTCCGAGGGACTAGCTTTTGGAGCGCAGTACTTC. This codes for CASSEGLAFGAQYF.

The chain uses TRBV7-9 and TRBJ1-4; 8 positions agree with TRBD1. This CDR3 is 17 amino acids long. Germline loops: CDR1 SEHNR, CDR2 FQNEAQ (reference sequence). The V segment lost 4 bases and the J segment 2 bases; nucleotides outside the gene matches: 9. The CDR3 DNA reads TGTGCCAGCAGCTACTCAGGGGGCTGGGCGACTAATGAAAAACTGTTTTTT. Its translation is CASSYSGGWATNEKLFF.

This chain connects TRBV5-6 to TRBJ1-1, with D possibly TRBD1 on 6 matching bases. CDR3 size: 13 residues. Trimming took 4 bases from V and 7 from J, leaving 14 bases between them. Germline CDR1 is SGHDT and CDR2 is YYEEEE. The CDR3 reads CASSPIQGIEAFF. The CDR3 region has the DNA TGTGCCAGCAGCCCAATTCAGGGGATTGAAGCTTTCTTT.

The chain is built from TRBV2 and TRBJ1-4; D possibly corresponds to TRBD1 (6 bases). V gave up 5 bases and J gave up 0 bases, with 13 bases separating them. Germline V gene sequence: CDR1 SNHLY, CDR2 FYNNEI. The CDR3 contains 16 residues. CDR3 sequence reads: CASSPGTLATNEKLFF. As DNA, the CDR3 is TGTGCCAGCAGTCCCGGGACACTTGCAACTAATGAAAAACTGTTTTTT. The complete variable domain, with remaining parts taken from reference TRBV2 and TRBJ1-4, reads EPEVTQTPSHQVTQMGQEVILRCVPISNHLYFYWYRQILGQKVEFLVSFYNNEISEKSEIFDDQFSVERPDGSNFTLKIRSTKLEDSAMYFCASSPGTLATNEKLFFGSGTQLSVL.

The DNA for the CDR3 is TGTGCCAGCAGACCTAGTAGCAATCAGCCCCAGCATTTT. Translation: CASRPSSNQPQHF. The chain employs TRBV6-5 and TRBJ1-5; D remains unclear. V lost 6 bases and J 0 bases, leaving 6 bases between the germline ends. Germline CDR1 reads MNHEY; CDR2 reads SVGAGI. The CDR3 extends over 13 amino acids.

This clone was detected a few times. This CDR3 reads CASSLPQGSSSGNTIYF. Here the CDR3 DNA reads TGTGCCAGCAGCCTGCCACAGGGGTCAAGCTCTGGAAACACCATATATTTT. The chain is built from TRBV7-6 and TRBJ1-3; 7 positions agree with TRBD1. The CDR3 totals 17 residues. The germline gives CDR1 SGHVS, CDR2 FNYEAQ. The J segment lost 0 bases and the V segment lost 5 bases, leaving 10 bases of the junction unmatched. Full variable domain (missing parts from reference TRBV7-6 and TRBJ1-3): GAGVSQSPRYKVTKRGQDVALRCDPISGHVSLYWYRQALGQGPEFLTYFNYEAQQDKSGLPNDRFSAERPEGSISTLTIQRTEQRDSAMYRCASSLPQGSSSGNTIYFGEGSWLTVV.

The chain couples TRBV10-3 to TRBJ1-1; 10 bases align to TRBD1. After removal of 2 bases from V and 5 bases from J, the junction contained 2 bases not matched to a gene. Germline CDR1 ENHRY, CDR2 SYGVKD. This CDR3 spans 14 amino acids. The CDR3 bases are TGTGCCATCAGTGAGGACAGGGGGCGGACTGAAGCTTTCTTT. Its protein is CAISEDRGRTEAFF.

The chain carries TRBV7-2 and TRBJ2-7; possibly TRBD1 for D (5 bases). V gave up 1 base and J gave up 6 bases, with 10 bases separating them. There are 13 residues in the CDR3. From germline, CDR1 is SGHTA and CDR2 FQGNSA. As DNA, the CDR3 is TGTGCCAGCAGCTTAGTCCAGGGTAGCGAGCAGTACTTC. Translation: CASSLVQGSEQYF.

The chain is built from TRBV10-3 and TRBJ2-1, with TRBD1 matching over 9 bases. V was clipped by 1 base and J by 5 bases; unmatched bases: 3. CDR3 length equals 15 residues. Germline V lookup: CDR1 ENHRY, CDR2 SYGVKD. Here the CDR3 DNA reads TGTGCCATCAGTGAGTTCGGACAGGGGAACAATGAGCAGTTCTTC. This encodes CAISEFGQGNNEQFF.

The chain uses TRBV4-1 and TRBJ2-2; a weak D match, TRBD2 (5 bases). In germline, CDR1 is MGHRA, CDR2 YSYEKL. V was clipped by 0 bases and J by 0 bases, with 11 bases between them. The CDR3 has 17 amino acids. The CDR3 sequence is CASSQDRYGANTGELFF. The CDR3 nucleotides read TGCGCCAGCAGCCAAGATCGATACGGGGCGAACACCGGGGAGCTGTTTTTT.

V gene TRBV28 combines with J gene TRBJ1-1; the match to TRBD1 covers 10 bases. The V and J ends lost 5 bases and 3 bases, in that order; junction bases with no gene match: 6. Germline V gives CDR1 MDHEN, CDR2 SYDVKM. The CDR3 sequence is 15 residues long. This CDR3 reads CASSGTGAGDTEAFF. CDR3 in DNA: TGTGCCAGCAGTGGGACAGGGGCGGGAGACACTGAAGCTTTCTTT.

The chain recombines TRBV20-1 with TRBJ2-3, with D possibly matching TRBD1 (6 bases). This CDR3 is built from 16 residues. V was trimmed by 3 bases and J by 0 bases, leaving 16 bases between them. Germline assignment: CDR1 DFQATT and CDR2 SNEGSKA (reference sequence). For the CDR3, the DNA is TGCAGTGCTAGTTACAGGGCACTAACTAGCACAGATACGCAGTATTTT. This codes for CSASYRALTSTDTQYF.

In its sample, this clone was seen a few times. The chain is built from TRBV4-2 and TRBJ2-5, with D maybe TRBD2 (5 bases). The germline V gene encodes CDR1 LGHNA and CDR2 YNFKEQ. This CDR3 spans 18 amino acids. V lost 0 bases, J lost 2 bases, and 19 bases lay in between. In DNA, the CDR3 is TGTGCCAGCAGCCAAGATCTTTCCCGGGGAGAGATGCAAGAGACCCAGTACTTC. This gives the protein CASSQDLSRGEMQETQYF.

Only one count was recorded for this clone. This chain joins TRBV19 and TRBJ1-5, with 11 positions matching TRBD1. Germline V gene lookup returns CDR1 LNHDA and CDR2 SQIVND (reference sequence). The CDR3 runs 15 residues. The V segment lost 3 bases and the J segment 7 bases; nucleotides outside the gene matches: 5. In nucleotides, the CDR3 is TGTGCCAGTAGTATCCGAGGACAGGGGGCCCAGCCCCAGCATTTT. It yields the protein CASSIRGQGAQPQHF.

This clone was counted a single time. This chain links TRBV6-5 with TRBJ2-5, with D possibly matching TRBD2 (6 bases). The CDR3 is 13 residues long. The ends were cut back, 7 bases at V and 5 bases at J, with 14 bases in the middle. Germline CDR1 and CDR2: MNHEY and SVGAGI. CDR3: CASISPGEETQYF. The CDR3 DNA follows: TGTGCCAGCATATCCCCGGGGGAGGAGACCCAGTACTTC.

The chain combines TRBV5-1 with TRBJ1-1; 11 bases agree with TRBD1. The length of the CDR3 is 15 residues. Per germline, CDR1 SGHRS and CDR2 YFSETQ. J lost 2 bases, V lost 4 bases, and 4 bases had no gene match. DNA of the CDR3: TGCGCCAGCAGCCCCGGGACAGGGGGTAACACTGAAGCTTTCTTT. It is translated as CASSPGTGGNTEAFF.

The rearrangement uses TRBV5-6 and TRBJ1-3; no clear D. Deletions cut 4 bases from V and 2 bases from J, with 10 bases between. The CDR3 consists of 14 residues. CDR1 and CDR2 (germline): SGHDT, YYEEEE. This CDR3 reads CASSLVSPGNTIYF. The CDR3 DNA follows: TGTGCCAGCAGCCTAGTTTCCCCTGGAAACACCATATATTTT.

The chain joins TRBV6-2 or TRBV6-3 to TRBJ1-1; D is undetermined. The CDR3 runs 12 residues. Trimming removed 2 bases from V and 4 bases from J, with 5 bases in between. From germline, CDR1 is MNHEY and CDR2 SVGEGT. CDR3 nucleotides: TGTGCCAGCAGTTACGGGAGCACTGAAGCTTTCTTT. Amino acids: CASSYGSTEAFF.

The chain employs TRBV7-9 and TRBJ2-2; unclear D gene. This CDR3 is 11 amino acids long. CDR1 SEHNR and CDR2 FQNEAQ come from the germline V gene (reference sequence). The V gene lost 3 bases and the J gene lost 7 bases, with 3 bases spanning the gap. Here the CDR3 DNA reads TGTGCCAGCAGCTTTGGCGGGGAGCTGTTTTTT. Protein sequence: CASSFGGELFF.

This chain joins TRBV6-5 and TRBJ1-3; perhaps TRBD1 as D (5 bases). Trimming took 10 bases from V and 7 from J, leaving 14 bases between them. Germline-derived CDR1 and CDR2 are MNHEY and SVGAGI. This CDR3 region has 12 residues. The CDR3 sequence: CATGPGRNTIYF. For the CDR3, the DNA is TGTGCCACGGGACCCGGCCGGAACACCATATATTTT.

This chain uses TRBV7-2 with TRBJ1-4, with TRBD1 as a possible D gene (5 bases). The CDR3 has 18 amino acids. V shed 0 bases and J shed 5 bases, with 19 bases lying between them. Germline assignment: CDR1 SGHTA and CDR2 FQGNSA. The CDR3 sequence: CASSLAAGKESRNEKLFF. The CDR3 coding sequence is TGTGCCAGCAGCTTAGCGGCAGGGAAGGAAAGTAGGAATGAAAAACTGTTTTTT.

The chain links TRBV28 to TRBJ2-7; 7 bases map to TRBD2. The germline gives CDR1 MDHEN, CDR2 SYDVKM. The CDR3 contains 16 residues. V trimming: 4 bases; J trimming: 2 bases; junction bases outside the gene matches: 11. CDR3 DNA: TGTGCCAGCAGTTCCCCCGGGGGGACCCATACCTACGAGCAGTACTTC. Protein sequence: CASSSPGGTHTYEQYF. The complete variable domain, with remaining parts taken from reference TRBV28 and TRBJ2-7, reads DVKVTQSSRYLVKRTGEKVFLECVQDMDHENMFWYRQDPGLGLRLIYFSYDVKMKEKGDIPEGYSVSREKKERFSLILESASTNQTSMYLCASSSPGGTHTYEQYFGPGTRLTVT.

The V gene is TRBV7-2, the J gene TRBJ2-7; 11 positions agree with TRBD2. Germline V lookup: CDR1 SGHTA, CDR2 FQGNSA. CDR3 length: 14 amino acids. V dropped 6 bases and J dropped 3; count of bases not matched to a gene: 4. The CDR3 sequence is CASSSSGGSYEQYF. CDR3 DNA sequence: TGTGCCAGCAGTTCTAGCGGGGGGAGCTACGAGCAGTACTTC. Using reference TRBV7-2 and TRBJ2-7 for the parts outside the CDR3, the full variable domain is GAGVSQSPSNKVTEKGKDVELRCDPISGHTALYWYRQSLGQGLEFLIYFQGNSAPDKSGLPSDRFSAERTGGSVSTLTIQRTQQEDSAVYLCASSSSGGSYEQYFGPGTRLTVT.

This rearrangement joins TRBV4-3 to TRBJ1-4; 8 nucleotides line up with TRBD1. The CDR3 runs 16 residues. Trimming at V came to 0 bases and at J to 2 bases, leaving 2 bases not matched to a gene. The germline gives CDR1 LGHNA, CDR2 YSLEER. The DNA of the CDR3 is TGCGCCAGCAGCCAAGATTCAGGGGGCACTAATGAAAAACTGTTTTTT. Amino acid sequence: CASSQDSGGTNEKLFF.

CDR3 in DNA: TGTGCCAGCACCAGGACTAGCGGCACCTACGAGCAGTACTTC. It encodes CASTRTSGTYEQYF. The J gene is TRBJ2-7, the V gene TRBV6-5; 10 nucleotides match TRBD2. The CDR3 runs 14 residues. V gave up 7 bases and J gave up 2 bases; unmatched junction bases: 5. Germline V gene data show CDR1 as MNHEY and CDR2 as SVGAGI.